This is a list of T cell receptor beta chains from one sample in a study of CXCR3-negative and CXCR3-positive naive CD8 T cells. Each CDR3 protein gets one entry in TCRdb, which reprocessed the 5' RACE reads and gives no DNA. The data include 92,000 or so distinct CDR3 sequences; the top ten clones carry roughly 0.99%. What was sequenced was naive CXCR3- CD8+ T cells from blood. These receptor sequences come from a human donor in good health. Some clones in this sample may be carry-over from other donors' samples. Both conserved end residues are part of each CDR3. Fields, in order: V gene, J gene, CDR3 protein.

TRBV13,TRBJ2-1,CASSPDGSAWNEQFF
TRBV6-2/TRBV6-3,TRBJ2-2,CASSYNFDGELFF
TRBV7-9,TRBJ1-2,CASSPSGNFYGYTF
TRBV7-9,TRBJ2-1,CASSSGMGLAGNEQFF
TRBV29-1,TRBJ2-7,CSGYLGHEQYF
TRBV5-5,TRBJ1-2,CASSLYRDSNSNYGYTF
TRBV5-1,TRBJ2-5,CASSLFGEETQYF
TRBV7-9,TRBJ2-5,CASTNESRSSKETQYF
TRBV6-5,TRBJ2-1,CASSYSAAGDEQFF
TRBV20-1,TRBJ2-1,CSARGQGDYNEQFF
TRBV7-6,TRBJ2-5,CASSLVRTTKETQYF
TRBV5-4,TRBJ2-2,CASSLYTGDTGELFF
TRBV7-3,TRBJ2-1,CASSLGPRSYNEQLF
TRBV6-1,TRBJ1-2,CASSETTDVGLGTF
TRBV12-3/TRBV12-4,TRBJ2-7,CASSFVAAEQYF
TRBV10-1,TRBJ2-4,CASSESQGGKNIQYF
TRBV4-1,TRBJ1-5,CASSQGGVNQPQHF
TRBV29-1,TRBJ2-7,CSVESLSGRAYEQYF
TRBV7-9,TRBJ1-1,CASSFPRGGDTEAFF
TRBV7-9,TRBJ2-5,CASSDPPATQETQYF
TRBV7-3,TRBJ2-7,CASSENRGLSYEQYF
TRBV11-2,TRBJ2-5,CASSLVDNGGEETQYF
TRBV5-1,TRBJ2-5,CASKLGGVQETQYF
TRBV6-4,TRBJ2-1,CASSAETNNEQFF
TRBV4-2,TRBJ1-1,CASSQEAAPNTEAFF
TRBV12-3/TRBV12-4,TRBJ2-2,CASSSGTVSTGELFF